This TCR beta chain was sequenced in a study of Ad26.COV2.S vaccination and SARS-CoV-2 variants. The V and J ends lost 4 bases and 1 base, in that order; junction bases with no gene match: 2. This CDR3 contains 14 residues. Germline V CDR1 and CDR2: SGHRS, YFSETQ. Treatment meaning: over 15 received Ad26.COV2.S at low or high dose, single or two shots; about 5 received placebo; per-sample allocation not given. Samples were taken on day 63 after the first vaccine or placebo injection. Using immunoSEQ multiplex PCR, the repertoire was profiled, and TCRdb retains in-frame clones only, with some absent. In the table there are 350,000 to 550,000 clones, roughly 87% of which are singletons.

The J gene is TRBJ2-5, the V gene TRBV5-1; 9 bases line up with TRBD2. This clonotype was sampled from a person aged 18-65 years who received the Ad26.COV2.S COVID-19 vaccine or a placebo. This specimen consisted of peripheral blood, obtained in a trial of Ad26.COV2.S vaccine versus placebo. The CDR3 DNA sequence: TGCGCCAGCAGCCGCGGGGGGGTCCAAGAGACCCAGTACTTC. Its protein product is CASSRGGVQETQYF.